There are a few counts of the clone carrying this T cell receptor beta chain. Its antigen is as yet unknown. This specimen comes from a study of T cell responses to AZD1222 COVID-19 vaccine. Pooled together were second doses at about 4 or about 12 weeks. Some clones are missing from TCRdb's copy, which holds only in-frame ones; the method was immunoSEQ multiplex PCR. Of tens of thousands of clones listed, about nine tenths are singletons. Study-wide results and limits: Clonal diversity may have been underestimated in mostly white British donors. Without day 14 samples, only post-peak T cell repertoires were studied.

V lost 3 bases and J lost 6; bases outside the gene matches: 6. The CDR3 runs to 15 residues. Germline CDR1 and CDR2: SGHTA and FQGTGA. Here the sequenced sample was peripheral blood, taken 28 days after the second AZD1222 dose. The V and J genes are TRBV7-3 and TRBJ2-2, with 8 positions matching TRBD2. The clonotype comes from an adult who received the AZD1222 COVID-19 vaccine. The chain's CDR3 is CASSFSGIAPGELFF. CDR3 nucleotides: TGTGCCAGCAGCTTTAGCGGGATAGCACCCGGGGAGCTGTTTTTT.